This TCR beta chain was sequenced in a study of T cell responses to AZD1222 COVID-19 vaccine. Findings and limits, study-wide: As reported, nearly half of all spike-specific TCRs target variant regions that are unmutated. Only a handful of AZD1222 recipients tested seropositive at baseline. An increase in Spike-specific TCR breadth and depth was observed after two AZD1222 doses. In a largely white British group with more females than males, clonal diversity was possibly underestimated.

TCRdb keeps only in-frame clones here, not all; method: immunoSEQ multiplex PCR. The sample shows 150,000 to 200,000 clones, around 90% of them seen only once. Comment on this clone: No antigen is known for it.

The input for sequencing was peripheral blood, taken 28 days after the second dose of the MenACWY control vaccine. This receptor was obtained from an adult who received the MenACWY meningococcal vaccine as a control.

The CDR3 spells CASSTYSGTTLHEQYF. CDR3 nucleotide sequence: TGTGCCAGCAGCACATACTCCGGGACTACTCTCCACGAGCAGTACTTC. This chain links TRBV9 with TRBJ2-7; 7 bases are shared with TRBD2. Germline CDR1 reads SGDLS; CDR2 reads YYNGEE. This CDR3 has 16 residues. V was clipped by 4 bases and J by 5 bases; unmatched bases: 15.